The 18 T cell receptor beta chains below come from one sample, sequenced in a study of a mutant IDH1 vaccine in newly diagnosed glioma. The method was immunoSEQ multiplex PCR; TCRdb's version includes in-frame clones alone and lacks a portion of them. The sample lists around 50,000 clones; about three quarters were seen once. The time point: week 5, during vaccination. Topical imiquimod was applied with each vaccine dose, which held 300 ug of mutant IDH1 20-mer peptide. For these TCRs, the target antigens are not known. The sample in question was PBMCs, obtained from a glioma patient whose treatment included an IDH1 peptide vaccine. These receptors all stem from a man over 45 with glioma.

This chain uses TRBV4-2 with TRBJ1-3, with TRBD1 as a possible D gene (6 bases). Germline CDR1 LGHNA, CDR2 YNFKEQ. The CDR3 has 18 residues. Trimming took off 4 bases at V and 0 bases at J, with 19 bases between the two ends. CDR3 amino acids: CASSPYVPGARSGNTIYF. Here the CDR3 DNA reads TGTGCCAGCAGCCCGTACGTCCCGGGGGCCCGCTCTGGAAACACCATATATTTT.

V usage is TRBV7-9 and J usage is TRBJ2-2, with unresolved D. CDR3 size: 15 residues. Looked up from germline, CDR1 is SEHNR and CDR2 is FQNEAQ (reference sequence). Trimming pared 1 base from V and 1 base from J, leaving 7 bases between. Here the CDR3 reads CASSLDSVNTGELFF. The CDR3 coding sequence is TGTGCCAGCAGCTTAGATTCGGTGAACACCGGGGAGCTGTTTTTT.

The DNA of the CDR3 is TGTGCCAGCAGCGCGAGGGGGCGCGGCACCGGGGAGCTGTTTTTT. Its protein product is CASSARGRGTGELFF. This chain uses TRBV9 with TRBJ2-2, with 7 nucleotides matching TRBD1. Germline CDR1 reads SGDLS; CDR2 reads YYNGEE. V gave up 3 bases and J gave up 4 bases; unmatched junction bases: 6. The CDR3 runs to 15 residues.

V and J are TRBV6-5 and TRBJ1-5; tentatively, D is TRBD1 (6 bases). The germline V gene encodes CDR1 MNHEY and CDR2 SVGAGI. V shed 4 bases and J shed 1 base, with 11 bases lying between them. This CDR3 is built from 15 residues. CDR3: CASSSSQGSNQPQHF. The CDR3 DNA sequence: TGTGCCAGCAGTTCCTCTCAGGGGAGCAATCAGCCCCAGCATTTT.

The V gene is TRBV30, the J gene TRBJ2-5, with unresolved D. The CDR3 consists of 11 residues. V lost 5 bases and J 5 bases, leaving 9 bases between the germline ends. From germline, CDR1 is GTSNPN and CDR2 SVGIG (reference sequence). CDR3 coding DNA: TGTGCCTGGGAATCGTGGGAGACCCAGTACTTC. Translated, it gives CAWESWETQYF.

The genes are TRBV10-3 and TRBJ2-2; perhaps TRBD1 as D (5 bases). Germline V gene lookup returns CDR1 ENHRY and CDR2 SYGVKD. The V end was cut by 9 bases, the J end by 0 bases, with 11 bases between. This CDR3 contains 14 residues. As DNA, the CDR3 is TGTGCCATTAGGACGGACACGAACACCGGGGAGCTGTTTTTT. Translated, it gives CAIRTDTNTGELFF.

The J gene is TRBJ2-1, the V gene TRBV27; D is perhaps TRBD1 (5 bases). In germline, CDR1 is MNHEY, CDR2 SMNVEV (reference sequence). The germline V and J ends were trimmed by 3 bases and 10 bases, with 10 bases remaining between them. The CDR3 has 12 residues. CDR3: CASSFQGDEQFF. The CDR3 DNA follows: TGTGCCAGCAGTTTTCAGGGTGACGAGCAGTTCTTC.

V is TRBV4-2 and J is TRBJ2-2; D is undetermined. The CDR3 length is 14 residues. V lost 0 bases and J 8 bases, leaving 10 bases between the germline ends. From germline, CDR1 is LGHNA and CDR2 YNFKEQ. The CDR3, as DNA: TGTGCCAGCAGCCAAGACGGCCAGCGAGGGGAGCTGTTTTTT. Protein product: CASSQDGQRGELFF.

The chain links TRBV12-2 to TRBJ1-2; the table calls TRBD1, which could not be checked here. TRBV12-2 is reported as a pseudogene. This CDR3 has 14 residues. The CDR3 region has the DNA TGTGCAAGTCGCTCCCCCACAGGGTACCCTGGCTACACCTTC. Its translation: CASRSPTGYPGYTF.

The chain carries TRBV5-6 and TRBJ1-3; TRBD1 aligns across 9 bases. The trim removed 5 bases at V and 0 bases at J, leaving 15 bases unmatched. CDR1 is SGHDT, CDR2 YYEEEE, per germline. The CDR3 is made up of 19 amino acids. CDR3 nucleotide sequence: TGTGCCAGCAGATATGCCGGGACAGGGACCATCCTCTCTGGAAACACCATATATTTT. Its protein product is CASRYAGTGTILSGNTIYF.

This sequence joins TRBV10-3 and TRBJ1-5; tentatively, D is TRBD1 (5 bases). V lost 8 bases to trimming and J lost 5 bases, with 13 bases between them. The CDR3 is 13 amino acids. Germline V CDR1 and CDR2: ENHRY, SYGVKD. The CDR3 coding sequence is TGTGCCATCCGCCAGGGTGAGGATCAGCCCCAGCATTTT. This codes for CAIRQGEDQPQHF.

The chain uses TRBV19 and TRBJ1-5; TRBD1 aligns across 9 bases. J lost 6 bases, V lost 9 bases, and 6 bases had no gene match. Germline V gene data show CDR1 as LNHDA and CDR2 as SQIVND (reference sequence). This CDR3 has 13 residues. CDR3 in amino acids: CASRGQGVQPQHF. The CDR3, as DNA: TGTGCCAGCCGGGGACAGGGAGTTCAGCCCCAGCATTTT.

The chain combines TRBV7-9 with TRBJ1-6; D is possibly TRBD1 (5 bases). The CDR3 runs 15 residues. V dropped 3 bases and J dropped 7 bases, with 13 bases sitting between them. Germline CDR1 and CDR2: SEHNR and FQNEAQ (reference sequence). The CDR3 is CASSLSVGVNSPLHF. CDR3 nucleotides: TGTGCCAGCAGCTTGTCTGTAGGGGTAAATTCACCCCTCCACTTT.

This clone occurred once. The chain is built from TRBV30 and TRBJ1-2; possible D gene TRBD1, 5 bases. Deletions cut 2 bases from V and 11 bases from J, with 12 bases between. CDR1 is GTSNPN, CDR2 SVGIG, per germline (reference sequence). This CDR3 comprises 11 residues. CDR3 region: CAWSLFGTYTF. The CDR3 nucleotides are TGTGCCTGGAGTCTCTTCGGGACTTACACCTTC.

This clone was found a few times. J is TRBJ2-2 and V is TRBV7-9, with D perhaps matching TRBD1 (6 bases). The germline V gene has CDR1 SEHNR and CDR2 FQNEAQ (reference sequence). The CDR3 contains 17 residues. V was trimmed by 3 bases and J by 1 base, leaving 15 bases between them. This CDR3 reads CASSFGTGTMNTGELFF. CDR3 bases: TGTGCCAGCAGCTTCGGTACCGGGACAATGAACACCGGGGAGCTGTTTTTT.

The chain recombines TRBV14 with TRBJ1-2; 7 nucleotides agree with TRBD1. The germline CDR1 and CDR2 sequences are SGHDN and FVKESK. The CDR3 is made up of 15 amino acids. V dropped 5 bases and J dropped 4; count of bases not matched to a gene: 10. CDR3 region: CASSGRDRQPYGYTF. Here the CDR3 DNA reads TGTGCCAGCAGCGGACGGGACAGACAACCCTATGGCTACACCTTC. The whole variable domain, remainder taken from reference TRBV14 and TRBJ1-2, is EAGVTQFPSHSVIEKGQTVTLRCDPISGHDNLYWYRRVMGKEIKFLLHFVKESKQDESGMPNNRFLAERTGGTYSTLKVQPAELEDSGVYFCASSGRDRQPYGYTFGSGTRLTVV.

This chain joins TRBV29-1 and TRBJ1-4; D unclear. CDR1 SQVTM and CDR2 ANQGSEA come from the germline V gene. There are 12 residues in the CDR3. The ends were cut back, 6 bases at V and 0 bases at J, with 5 bases in the middle. The CDR3 is CSVMPTNEKLFF. As DNA, the CDR3 is TGCAGCGTAATGCCAACTAATGAAAAACTGTTTTTT.

This rearrangement joins TRBV18 to TRBJ2-3; 9 bases fit TRBD1. Unmatched junction bases numbered 3, after V lost 4 bases and J lost 1 base. From germline, CDR1 is KGHSH and CDR2 LQKENI. This CDR3 region has 15 residues. The CDR3 DNA sequence: TGTGCCAGCTCACTCCGGGACAGGGGCACAGATACGCAGTATTTT. This sequence encodes CASSLRDRGTDTQYF.